The 10 T cell receptor beta chains below all came from one sample that was sequenced in a study of T-cell reconstitution after alpha-beta-depleted transplantation in children (dated by TCRdb to 2016 to 2017). The sample's treatment or condition label, in plain terms: allogeneic hematopoietic cell transplantation with graft depleted of TCRalphabeta T cells and CD19 B cells. Receptors were amplified or captured by PCR. TCRdb lists the instrument as Illumina HiSeq 2500. To normalize quantification of the TCRbeta repertoire, the TCR libraries were built with molecular barcoding that relied on unique molecular identifiers. TCRdb reanalyzed the raw reads on its own, using fastp at Q25 for trimming and MiXCR for clone calling, and kept in-frame beta chains. Every distinct CDR3 protein forms one entry, paired with its most common genes and DNA. For this sample there are some 190,000 distinct CDR3 sequences; around 10% appear just once. The top ten hold roughly 13% of the sample.

The starting material was PBMCs, obtained before TCRalphabeta/CD19-depleted stem cell transplant. Every receptor here comes from a boy aged 2 to 10 with acute myeloid leukemia, due to receive a stem cell transplant.

This clonotype was observed at least ten times. V is TRBV12-3 or TRBV12-4 and J is TRBJ2-1; TRBD2 might be the D (5 bases). The CDR3 length is 13 residues. V was trimmed by 6 bases and J by 5 bases, leaving 11 bases between them. CDR3 sequence: CASRPGVNNEQFF. The CDR3 nucleotides are TGTGCCAGCAGACCCGGGGTGAACAATGAGCAGTTCTTC.

This clonotype has ten or more counts. The chain couples TRBV6-5 to TRBJ2-3, with D maybe TRBD1 (5 bases). The CDR3 loop spans 16 amino acids. The V gene lost 0 bases and the J gene lost 2 bases, with 12 bases spanning the gap. Germline-derived CDR1 and CDR2 are MNHEY and SVGAGI. CDR3 in amino acids: CASSYSVGHLTDTQYF. CDR3 DNA sequence: TGTGCCAGCAGTTACTCAGTGGGGCACCTCACAGATACGCAGTATTTT.

This clonotype appeared many times. The rearrangement uses TRBV6-2 or TRBV6-3 and TRBJ2-1, with TRBD1 as a possible D gene (6 bases). This CDR3 is 14 amino acids long. The V gene lost 5 bases and the J gene lost 8 bases, with 16 bases spanning the gap. CDR1 and CDR2 from the germline V gene are MNHEY and SVGEGT. CDR3: CASSSGRGRDEQFF. The CDR3 bases are TGTGCCAGCAGTAGCGGCAGGGGTAGGGATGAGCAGTTCTTC.

This clonotype was counted ten times or more. This chain links TRBV20-1 with TRBJ1-5; D remains unclear. Trimming removed 3 bases at V and 7 bases at J, with 13 bases between. The CDR3 loop spans 13 amino acids. Germline CDR1 and CDR2: DFQATT and SNEGSKA (reference sequence). CDR3 protein: CSASIALGQPQHF. The CDR3 coding sequence is TGCAGTGCTAGTATTGCCCTAGGACAGCCCCAGCATTTT.

This clonotype has a count of ten or more. This chain joins TRBV7-3 and TRBJ2-1, with a tentative D call TRBD1 (8 bases). V was shortened by 1 base and J by 6 bases, with 16 bases between the two germline ends. The CDR3 consists of 16 residues. Per germline, CDR1 SGHTA and CDR2 FQGTGA. The CDR3 loop is CASSLKDRDYINEQFF. The CDR3 coding sequence is TGTGCCAGCAGCTTAAAGGACAGGGACTACATCAATGAGCAGTTCTTC.

The rearrangement uses TRBV5-1 and TRBJ2-5, with 8 bases aligning to TRBD2. CDR3 length equals 15 residues. J was trimmed by 5 bases and V by 4 bases; bases with no gene match: 10. The germline CDR1 and CDR2 sequences are SGHRS and YFSETQ. This chain's CDR3 is CASSPGLVAAETQYF. The CDR3 coding sequence is TGCGCCAGCAGCCCGGGACTAGTGGCGGCGGAGACCCAGTACTTC.

The sample holds many counts of this clonotype. This chain joins TRBV5-1 and TRBJ2-1; TRBD1 matches 8 bases. V was pared by 4 bases and J by 4 bases, with 13 bases of the junction left unmatched. Germline CDR1 and CDR2: SGHRS and YFSETQ. The CDR3 is made up of 17 amino acids. CDR3 region: CASSLNPGQGRYNEQFF. CDR3 coding DNA: TGCGCCAGCAGCCTAAACCCAGGACAGGGCCGATACAATGAGCAGTTCTTC.

This clonotype was seen repeatedly, ten times or more. V gene TRBV7-9 combines with J gene TRBJ2-7, with TRBD2 matching 8 bases. The CDR3 is 13 residues long. Trimming took 5 bases from V and 3 from J; bases not matched to a gene: 3. CDR1 and CDR2 from the germline V gene are SEHNR and FQNEAQ (reference sequence). CDR3 loop: CASSAGTSYEQYV. The CDR3 DNA follows: TGTGCCAGCAGCGCTGGGACTAGCTACGAGCAGTACGTC.

This clonotype was picked up many times. The genes are TRBV6-2 or TRBV6-3 and TRBJ2-7; D gene uncertain. Trimming cost V 0 bases and J 0 bases, with 9 bases left between them. Germline V gene sequence: CDR1 MNHEY, CDR2 SVGEGT. The CDR3 has 15 amino acids. CDR3 nucleotide sequence: TGTGCCAGCAGTTACTCGTTTAGCACCTCCTACGAGCAGTACTTC. Translation: CASSYSFSTSYEQYF.

This clonotype was detected ten times or more. The V gene is TRBV4-1, the J gene TRBJ2-7, with D unclear. Germline V gene lookup returns CDR1 MGHRA and CDR2 YSYEKL. The V end lost 2 bases, the J end lost 5 bases, and 13 bases lay between the germline ends. The CDR3 length is 14 residues. The CDR3 DNA sequence: TGCGCCAGCAGCCAATATGCATATATCAACGAGCAGTACTTC. Protein product: CASSQYAYINEQYF.